This T cell receptor beta chain came from a study of OX40 agonist ivuxolimab in advanced cancers. This CDR3 contains 15 residues. Germline CDR1 MNHEY, CDR2 SMNVEV (reference sequence). The germline V and J ends were trimmed by 2 bases and 0 bases, with 7 bases remaining between them. Clones were read by immunoSEQ multiplex PCR, and TCRdb kept only the in-frame ones, dropping some. The sample has 60,000 to 75,000 clones; 84% are singletons. This clonotype was sampled from an adult with an advanced solid tumor such as melanoma, head and neck, liver or kidney cancer. This specimen was CD4+ or CD8+ T cells sorted from blood, taken in a trial of the OX40 agonist ivuxolimab. The chain has TRBV27 and TRBJ2-2; no clear D. CDR3 region: CASSLNGPNTGELFF. The CDR3 coding sequence is TGTGCCAGCAGTTTAAATGGCCCGAACACCGGGGAGCTGTTTTTT.